The 15 T cell receptor beta chains below were found in one sample sequenced in a study of resident and recirculating memory T cells in vitiligo. Sequencing used immunoSEQ multiplex PCR; TCRdb keeps in-frame clones, though not all of them. The table shows 60,000 to 80,000 clones, with more than 85% occurring only once. The sample taken for sequencing was blood. The receptors shown here come from a male donor with vitiligo.

The chain couples TRBV27 to TRBJ1-2; TRBD1 agrees at 7 bases. V lost 3 bases, J lost 5 bases, and 9 bases stayed unmatched. Per the germline V gene, CDR1 is MNHEY and CDR2 is SMNVEV (reference sequence). The CDR3 covers 15 residues. In DNA, the CDR3 is TGTGCCAGCAGTTTCTCCGGGACAGCTTTTTATGGCTACACCTTC. It codes for CASSFSGTAFYGYTF.

The chain carries TRBV6-1 and TRBJ1-2, with 7 bases aligning to TRBD1. Trimming took 7 bases from V and 3 from J; bases not matched to a gene: 8. Germline V gene data show CDR1 as MNHNS and CDR2 as SASEGT. The CDR3 extends over 14 amino acids. Here the CDR3 reads CASIRRGQDYGYTF. The CDR3 DNA sequence: TGTGCCAGCATTCGTAGGGGGCAGGACTATGGCTACACCTTC.

This chain uses TRBV11-3 with TRBJ2-5; weak D call: TRBD2 (5 bases). Trimming removed 1 base at V and 5 bases at J, with 11 bases between. Germline-derived CDR1 and CDR2 are SGHNT and YENEEA. The CDR3 loop spans 14 amino acids. CDR3 amino acids: CASSLGGERETQYF. The CDR3 DNA reads TGTGCCAGCAGCTTAGGGGGAGAGCGGGAGACCCAGTACTTC.

CDR3 in amino acids: CASSPDRVVFF. The CDR3 DNA follows: TGTGCCAGCTCACCCGATCGAGTCGTCTTCTTT. The genes are TRBV18 and TRBJ1-1; unclear D gene. Germline loops: CDR1 KGHSH, CDR2 LQKENI. Trimming stripped 3 bases from V and 14 bases from J, with 13 bases between. The CDR3 is made up of 11 amino acids.

Only a few counts were recorded for this clone. Written as DNA, the CDR3 is TGTGCCAGCAGCTTCCCAGGCACAGATACGCAGTATTTT. Amino acid sequence: CASSFPGTDTQYF. V is TRBV7-2 and J is TRBJ2-3; no clear D gene. Trimming cost V 3 bases and J 1 base, with 5 bases left between them. Germline assignment: CDR1 SGHTA and CDR2 FQGNSA. The CDR3 has 13 residues.

This clone has only one observation. The chain links TRBV7-2 to TRBJ2-7, with 7 bases matching TRBD2. This CDR3 has 15 residues. Germline values: CDR1 SGHTA, CDR2 FQGNSA. Trimming at V came to 3 bases and at J to 6 bases, leaving 11 bases not matched to a gene. This CDR3 is CASSFWEGKAVEQYF. CDR3 sequence (DNA): TGTGCCAGCAGCTTCTGGGAGGGAAAGGCGGTCGAGCAGTACTTC. The variable domain in full, completed from reference TRBV7-2 and TRBJ2-7, reads GAGVSQSPSNKVTEKGKDVELRCDPISGHTALYWYRQSLGQGLEFLIYFQGNSAPDKSGLPSDRFSAERTGGSVSTLTIQRTQQEDSAVYLCASSFWEGKAVEQYFGPGTRLTVT.

V is TRBV7-9 and J is TRBJ1-5; 7 bases are shared with TRBD1. The CDR3 spans 15 residues. V lost 5 bases and J lost 4; bases outside the gene matches: 8. The germline V gene has CDR1 SEHNR and CDR2 FQNEAQ (reference sequence). The CDR3, as DNA: TGTGCCAGCAGCCCAGCCGAGGGGGCTAATCAGCCCCAGCATTTT. This codes for CASSPAEGANQPQHF.

V is TRBV4-1 and J is TRBJ1-1, with a possible D match to TRBD1 (6 bases). Germline CDR1 reads MGHRA; CDR2 reads YSYEKL. V lost 1 base, J lost 3 bases, and 12 bases lay in between. This CDR3 comprises 15 residues. Here the CDR3 DNA reads TGCGCCAGCAGCCAAGCCACAGGGTCGGACACTGAAGCTTTCTTT. It specifies CASSQATGSDTEAFF.

V gene TRBV25-1 combines with J gene TRBJ1-1; D gene ambiguous. Germline V gene data show CDR1 as MGHDK and CDR2 as SYGVNS. The V end lost 0 bases, the J end lost 1 base, and 3 bases lay between the germline ends. The CDR3 is 13 residues long. The CDR3, as DNA: TGTGCCAGCAGTGAATATCAGAACACTGAAGCTTTCTTT. This sequence encodes CASSEYQNTEAFF.

This chain uses TRBV11-1 with TRBJ1-6, with a possible D match to TRBD1 (5 bases). The V gene's germline CDR1 is SGHAT and CDR2 FQDESV (reference sequence). The CDR3 runs to 15 residues. Trimming removed 1 base at V and 8 bases at J, with 12 bases between. Here the CDR3 reads CASSLETVKDSPLHF. CDR3 DNA sequence: TGTGCCAGCAGCTTAGAGACAGTGAAGGATTCACCCCTCCACTTT.

This chain links TRBV9 with TRBJ1-2; D is ambiguous. The CDR3 runs to 13 residues. The V and J ends lost 0 bases and 4 bases respectively, with 7 bases between them. In germline, CDR1 is SGDLS, CDR2 YYNGEE. Here the CDR3 reads CASSVVVGYGYTF. The CDR3, as DNA: TGTGCCAGCAGCGTAGTAGTCGGCTATGGCTACACCTTC.

The rearrangement joins TRBV14 to TRBJ1-2; tentatively, D is TRBD1 (6 bases). This CDR3 contains 15 residues. Deletions cut 0 bases from V and 5 bases from J, with 13 bases between. The germline gives CDR1 SGHDN, CDR2 FVKESK. CDR3 sequence (DNA): TGTGCCAGCAGCCAAGATTGGGCAGGGGCGTATGGCTACACCTTC. Translated, it gives CASSQDWAGAYGYTF.

This chain links TRBV19 with TRBJ1-1, with 7 bases that match TRBD1. Germline loops: CDR1 LNHDA, CDR2 SQIVND (reference sequence). The CDR3 is 19 residues long. Losses at the gene ends were 8 bases for V and 0 bases for J; bases not matched to a gene: 21. The CDR3 DNA is TGTGCCAGTTTTCCAGCCCAACGACGGCGGCAGGGGGTGAACACTGAAGCTTTCTTT. It is translated as CASFPAQRRRQGVNTEAFF.

The rearrangement joins TRBV2 to TRBJ1-1; no clear D gene. V was pared by 4 bases and J by 11 bases, with 11 bases between. The germline V gene encodes CDR1 SNHLY and CDR2 FYNNEI. The CDR3 loop spans 11 amino acids. This CDR3 is CASSGISGAFF. CDR3 DNA sequence: TGTGCCAGCAGTGGAATCTCGGGGGCTTTCTTT.

V usage is TRBV9 and J usage is TRBJ2-1; 7 nucleotides line up with TRBD2. V dropped 0 bases and J dropped 3; count of bases not matched to a gene: 3. CDR1 is SGDLS and CDR2 is YYNGEE in the germline V gene. The CDR3 is made up of 15 amino acids. CDR3 region: CASSVDPSGYNEQFF. CDR3 in DNA: TGTGCCAGCAGCGTAGACCCTAGCGGCTACAATGAGCAGTTCTTC. The full variable domain, in which reference TRBV9 and TRBJ2-1 provide the parts outside the CDR3, is DSGVTQTPKHLITATGQRVTLRCSPRSGDLSVYWYQQSLDQGLQFLIQYYNGEERAKGNILERFSAQQFPDLHSELNLSSLELGDSALYFCASSVDPSGYNEQFFGPGTRLTVL.